These 21 T cell receptor beta chains were sequenced from one sample in a study of CD8 T cells in ankylosing spondylitis. Whole-study results and caveats: What seemed typical of ankylosing spondylitis blood was a TCR beta motif built from several highly homologous variants.

Their target antigens are unknown. TCRdb re-analysed the 5' RACE reads in MiXCR, keeping a single row per CDR3 protein. The table lists about 420,000 distinct CDR3 sequences, around 20% of them singletons, with 16% in the top ten. What was sequenced was blood, either unsorted or a sorted T cell fraction (not recorded which). Receptors were obtained from a male donor with ankylosing spondylitis.

V gene TRBV20-1 combines with J gene TRBJ2-7; 10 nucleotides match TRBD2. The CDR3 spans 15 residues. Germline loops: CDR1 DFQATT, CDR2 SNEGSKA (reference sequence). After removal of 6 bases from V and 4 bases from J, the junction contained 12 bases not matched to a gene. CDR3 amino acids: CSALGGAGGPYEQYF. The CDR3 DNA reads TGCAGTGCCCTCGGGGGAGCGGGAGGGCCTTACGAGCAGTACTTC.

This clonotype was found a few times. The chain has TRBV5-1 and TRBJ1-4, with D possibly being TRBD1 (6 bases). V lost 4 bases and J lost 8, with 21 bases in between. Germline CDR1 reads SGHRS; CDR2 reads YFSETQ. The CDR3 spans 16 residues. CDR3 coding DNA: TGCGCCAGCAGCCAAGTAACAGGGTCGGCATACGAAAAACTGTTTTTT. This encodes CASSQVTGSAYEKLFF. Full variable domain (outside the CDR3, taken from reference TRBV5-1 and TRBJ1-4): KAGVTQTPRYLIKTRGQQVTLSCSPISGHRSVSWYQQTPGQGLQFLFEYFSETQRNKGNFPGRFSGRQFSNSRSEMNVSTLELGDSALYLCASSQVTGSAYEKLFFGSGTQLSVL.

This clonotype was observed many times. The chain carries TRBV14 and TRBJ2-1; either TRBD1 or TRBD2 may supply D (5 bases each). This CDR3 has 16 residues. Germline CDR1 and CDR2: SGHDN and FVKESK. Trimming took 4 bases from V and 5 from J, leaving 18 bases between them. The CDR3 sequence is CASSRLAGTVDNEQFF. The DNA for the CDR3 is TGTGCCAGCAGCCGCCTAGCCGGGACGGTAGACAATGAGCAGTTCTTC.

Only a few counts were recorded for this clonotype. The J gene is TRBJ2-7, the V gene TRBV12-3 or TRBV12-4; 7 bases align to TRBD1. This CDR3 spans 14 amino acids. V shed 6 bases, J shed 3 bases, and the junction held 8 bases outside the gene matches. The CDR3 sequence is CASSPRGSGYEQYF. The DNA for the CDR3 is TGTGCCAGCAGCCCCAGGGGGAGCGGCTACGAGCAGTACTTC.

This clonotype has only a few counts. The chain is built from TRBV12-3 or TRBV12-4 and TRBJ1-5, with D possibly matching TRBD1 (5 bases). The CDR3 loop spans 13 amino acids. V dropped 7 bases and J dropped 7 bases, with 14 bases sitting between them. The CDR3 DNA sequence: TGTGCCAGCACCATGGGCAGGGAACAGCCCCAGCATTTT. Its translation is CASTMGREQPQHF.

The chain is built from TRBV11-3 and TRBJ2-1, with 13 bases identical to TRBD2. The CDR3 has 14 amino acids. The V segment lost 7 bases and the J segment 10 bases; nucleotides outside the gene matches: 7. Germline V lookup: CDR1 SGHNT, CDR2 YENEEA. CDR3 amino acids: CASNPGLAGQEQFF. For the CDR3, the DNA is TGTGCCAGCAACCCGGGACTAGCGGGACAAGAGCAGTTCTTC.

In its sample, this clonotype was seen a few times. The CDR3 coding sequence is TGTGCCAGCGGGGCTAGCGGAGGTCGTGGTGAGCAGTTCTTC. Protein product: CASGASGGRGEQFF. This rearrangement joins TRBV6-1 to TRBJ2-1, with 7 nucleotides matching TRBD2. Germline V gives CDR1 MNHNS, CDR2 SASEGT. V lost 8 bases, J lost 9 bases, and 13 bases stayed unmatched. The CDR3 is 14 residues long.

This clonotype was recorded a few times. This rearrangement joins TRBV4-3 to TRBJ2-7; no clear D. Germline V gene data show CDR1 as LGHNA and CDR2 as YSLEER. Trimming stripped 1 base from V and 3 bases from J, with 7 bases between. The CDR3 loop spans 13 amino acids. The CDR3 protein is CASSQATIYEQYF. As DNA, the CDR3 is TGCGCCAGCAGCCAAGCCACAATCTACGAGCAGTACTTC.

The table lists this clonotype with a few counts. This chain links TRBV10-3 with TRBJ2-3, with 8 bases identical to TRBD1. Trimming removed 2 bases from V and 5 bases from J; junction bases left unmatched: 6. This CDR3 is built from 15 residues. CDR1 and CDR2 from the germline V gene are ENHRY and SYGVKD. CDR3 in amino acids: CAISESGQGVDTQYF. The CDR3 bases are TGTGCCATCAGTGAGAGTGGACAGGGAGTAGATACGCAGTATTTT.

The chain couples TRBV10-3 to TRBJ2-7; 10 nucleotides match TRBD1. The CDR3 extends over 16 amino acids. The J segment lost 2 bases and the V segment lost 3 bases, leaving 7 bases of the junction unmatched. Germline CDR1 reads ENHRY; CDR2 reads SYGVKD. This CDR3 reads CAISETGTGEAYEQYF. As DNA, the CDR3 is TGTGCCATCAGTGAAACCGGGACAGGGGAGGCCTACGAGCAGTACTTC.

The CDR3 reads CASSVAGQNNEQFF. The CDR3 DNA is TGTGCCAGCAGCGTAGCGGGACAGAACAATGAGCAGTTCTTC. J is TRBJ2-1 and V is TRBV9, with 7 bases aligning to TRBD1. Germline CDR1 reads SGDLS; CDR2 reads YYNGEE. J was trimmed by 5 bases and V by 0 bases; bases with no gene match: 2. This CDR3 contains 14 residues. The variable domain in full, completed from reference TRBV9 and TRBJ2-1, reads DSGVTQTPKHLITATGQRVTLRCSPRSGDLSVYWYQQSLDQGLQFLIQYYNGEERAKGNILERFSAQQFPDLHSELNLSSLELGDSALYFCASSVAGQNNEQFFGPGTRLTVL.

The V and J genes are TRBV11-2 and TRBJ2-1; no reliable D call. The germline V and J ends were trimmed by 2 bases and 7 bases, with 12 bases remaining between them. The CDR3 is 14 amino acids. Germline V gene data show CDR1 as SGHAT and CDR2 as FQNNGV. CDR3 DNA: TGTGCCAGCAGCTTAAGATCCTATCGGAATGAGCAGTTCTTC. It translates to CASSLRSYRNEQFF.

V is TRBV18 and J is TRBJ1-1, with a weak D call TRBD1 (6 bases). Trimming stripped 2 bases from V and 1 base from J, with 8 bases between. The CDR3 sequence is 14 residues long. Germline V gives CDR1 KGHSH, CDR2 LQKENI. Written as DNA, the CDR3 is TGTGCCAGCTCACCAGAGGGGGGGAACACTGAAGCTTTCTTT. The encoded protein is CASSPEGGNTEAFF.

This clonotype appeared a few times. The V and J genes are TRBV10-3 and TRBJ2-7, with TRBD1 matching 7 bases. Per germline, CDR1 ENHRY and CDR2 SYGVKD. The CDR3 is 15 residues long. Trimming removed 7 bases from V and 1 base from J; junction bases left unmatched: 10. DNA of the CDR3: TGTGCCATCAAAAAGGCCGGGACAGATTCCTACGAGCAGTACTTC. Its translation: CAIKKAGTDSYEQYF.

This clonotype has only a few counts. The V and J genes are TRBV12-3 or TRBV12-4 and TRBJ2-3, with TRBD2 matching over 9 bases. With 3 bases clipped from V and 6 bases from J, the junction kept 13 bases outside the gene matches. The CDR3 is 17 residues long. Here the CDR3 DNA reads TGTGCCAGCAGTTTGTCGCGGGAGGGCCCATTTTCGGATACGCAGTATTTT. Protein: CASSLSREGPFSDTQYF.

The gene calls are TRBV28 and TRBJ2-2, with 9 bases aligning to TRBD2. The CDR3 is made up of 16 amino acids. V dropped 7 bases and J dropped 4; count of bases not matched to a gene: 10. Germline values: CDR1 MDHEN, CDR2 SYDVKM. CDR3 loop: CASKGASGIGTGELFF. The CDR3 coding sequence is TGTGCCAGCAAGGGGGCTAGCGGGATCGGCACCGGGGAGCTGTTTTTT.

This clonotype occurred many times. V gene TRBV12-3 or TRBV12-4 combines with J gene TRBJ1-1; D remains unclear. The germline V and J ends were trimmed by 6 bases and 3 bases, with 8 bases remaining between them. CDR3 size: 12 residues. CDR3 sequence (DNA): TGTGCCAGCAGCCGAGAATACACTGAAGCTTTCTTT. Protein sequence: CASSREYTEAFF.

This chain connects TRBV30 to TRBJ2-2; D perhaps matches TRBD2 (6 bases). CDR1 is GTSNPN and CDR2 is SVGIG in the germline V gene (reference sequence). The V end lost 0 bases, the J end lost 7 bases, and 12 bases lay between the germline ends. The CDR3 is made up of 14 amino acids. The CDR3 DNA follows: TGTGCCTGGAGTGTACTAGCCCAGGGCGGGGAGCTGTTTTTT. Its translation is CAWSVLAQGGELFF. Full variable domain (outside the CDR3, taken from reference TRBV30 and TRBJ2-2): SQTIHQWPATLVQPVGSPLSLECTVEGTSNPNLYWYRQAAGRGLQLLFYSVGIGQISSEVPQNLSASRPQDRQFILSSKKLLLSDSGFYLCAWSVLAQGGELFFGEGSRLTVL.

J is TRBJ1-4 and V is TRBV5-5; a possible D gene is TRBD1 (5 bases). Germline V CDR1 and CDR2: SGHKS, YYEKEE (reference sequence). Between the trimmed V and J ends, which lost 4 bases and 5 bases, there was a span of 18 bases. This CDR3 has 16 amino acids. The CDR3 bases are TGTGCCAGCAGCCCACGTCCGGGACCGCGGAATGAAAAACTGTTTTTT. Amino acid sequence: CASSPRPGPRNEKLFF.

This clonotype was observed a handful of times. The chain recombines TRBV28 with TRBJ2-7; D possibly uses TRBD1 or TRBD2 (5 bases each). V was pared by 7 bases and J by 2 bases, with 24 bases between. This CDR3 spans 17 amino acids. Germline assignment: CDR1 MDHEN and CDR2 SYDVKM. CDR3 in amino acids: CASTRGSMGAATYEQYF. In DNA form, the CDR3 reads TGTGCCAGCACCCGGGGCTCAATGGGAGCCGCAACCTACGAGCAGTACTTC.

The V gene is TRBV6-5, the J gene TRBJ1-5; possibly TRBD1 for D (6 bases). The germline V gene encodes CDR1 MNHEY and CDR2 SVGAGI. V lost 0 bases and J lost 6, with 15 bases in between. This CDR3 is 16 amino acids long. CDR3 protein: CASSYSVIGGGQPQHF. The CDR3 nucleotides read TGTGCCAGCAGTTACTCGGTCATAGGGGGTGGTCAGCCCCAGCATTTT.